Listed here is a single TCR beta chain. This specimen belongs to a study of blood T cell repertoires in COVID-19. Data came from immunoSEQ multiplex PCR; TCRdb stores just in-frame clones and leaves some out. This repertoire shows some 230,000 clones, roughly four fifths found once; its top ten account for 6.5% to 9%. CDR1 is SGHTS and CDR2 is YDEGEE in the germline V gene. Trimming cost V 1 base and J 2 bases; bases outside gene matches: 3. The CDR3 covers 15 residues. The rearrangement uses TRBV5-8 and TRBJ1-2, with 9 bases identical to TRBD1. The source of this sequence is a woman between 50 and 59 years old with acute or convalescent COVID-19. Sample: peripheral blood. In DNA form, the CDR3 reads TGTGCCAGCAGCTTGCTAGGACAGGGGAACTATGGCTACACCTTC. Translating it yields CASSLLGQGNYGYTF.